The entry below describes one T cell receptor beta chain. A read error is possible here, since a much larger clone lies one base away. Generation of TCR cDNA used 5'RACE template switching (which added a universal primer site and UMIs). Each CDR3 protein is one row after TCRdb ran MiXCR on the 5' RACE reads. This table has around 47,000 distinct CDR3 sequences, 6.8% appearing once. The CDR3 has 15 amino acids. Trimming left V 6 bases short and J 2 bases short, with 17 bases between. The entry originates in a study of T cells after yellow fever vaccination. Study summary: Fractions with few cells were prepared using SMART-Seq v4 Ultra Low Input. Points from the study as a whole: Peak timing came faster in the weaker secondary response, day 5 versus 15. High-abundance clonotypes from the bulk population could contaminate FACS-sorted repertoires.

The receptor comes from a young man who received the YFV17D yellow fever vaccine. This sequence joins TRBV12-3 or TRBV12-4 and TRBJ2-7; possible D gene TRBD2, 7 bases. The material was CD8+ T cells not binding an NS4B(214-222) dextramer, sorted from PBMCs, obtained 45 days after the yellow fever booster vaccination. CDR3 loop: CASRTWEGDTYEQYF. DNA for the CDR3: TGTGCCAGCAGAACTTGGGAGGGGGATACCTACGAGCAGTACTTC.